Each of the 25 T cell receptor beta chains below was sequenced from the same sample in a study of T cell responses to AZD1222 COVID-19 vaccine. Some clones are missing from TCRdb's copy, which holds only in-frame ones; the method was immunoSEQ multiplex PCR. Among approximately 150,000 clones listed, 91% were seen once. Sequencing used peripheral blood, obtained on day 0 of AZD1222 vaccination. These receptors came from an adult in good health.

The V gene is TRBV19, the J gene TRBJ2-5; D is perhaps TRBD2 (6 bases). The CDR3 runs to 15 residues. Deletions cut 4 bases from V and 4 bases from J, with 16 bases between. CDR1 LNHDA and CDR2 SQIVND come from the germline V gene (reference sequence). The CDR3 loop is CASSSGQGGRETQYF. Written as DNA, the CDR3 is TGTGCCAGTAGTAGTGGGCAGGGAGGAAGAGAGACCCAGTACTTC.

The rearrangement uses TRBV15 and TRBJ2-3; D not resolved. This CDR3 contains 12 residues. CDR1 is LNHNV, CDR2 YYDKDF, per germline (reference sequence). V lost 0 bases to trimming and J lost 6 bases, with 4 bases between them. This chain's CDR3 is CATSRDLDTQYF. The CDR3 nucleotides read TGTGCCACCAGCAGAGATCTCGATACGCAGTATTTT.

The chain uses TRBV27 and TRBJ1-1; 7 bases line up with TRBD1. Trimming took 6 bases from V and 1 from J; bases not matched to a gene: 2. CDR3 length: 13 residues. The V gene's germline CDR1 is MNHEY and CDR2 SMNVEV (reference sequence). The CDR3 loop is CASRQGTNTEAFF. CDR3 nucleotides: TGTGCCAGCAGACAGGGGACGAACACTGAAGCTTTCTTT.

V and J are TRBV4-1 and TRBJ2-5; D is possibly TRBD1 or TRBD2 (5 bases each). The germline V and J ends were trimmed by 0 bases and 10 bases, with 15 bases remaining between them. The germline V gene encodes CDR1 MGHRA and CDR2 YSYEKL. This CDR3 is built from 14 residues. The CDR3 loop reads CASSQDRSGQGQYF. DNA for the CDR3: TGCGCCAGCAGCCAAGATAGGAGCGGTCAGGGCCAGTACTTC.

The chain uses TRBV3-1 (or the pseudogene TRBV3-2) and TRBJ1-1; maybe TRBD1 (6 bases). V lost 4 bases, J lost 7 bases, and 19 bases lay in between. The CDR3 totals 15 residues. The germline V gene encodes CDR1 LGHDT and CDR2 YNNKEL (reference sequence). The CDR3 spells CASSPLRDTIIEAFF. The DNA of the CDR3 is TGTGCCAGCAGCCCCTTGCGGGACACAATAATTGAAGCTTTCTTT.

The chain joins TRBV11-2 to TRBJ1-3, with 7 bases fitting TRBD1. The CDR3 has 16 amino acids. Germline CDR1 is SGHAT and CDR2 is FQNNGV. V was clipped by 5 bases and J by 2 bases; unmatched bases: 9. The CDR3 DNA follows: TGTGCCAGCAGCAAAAACCCCCAGGGGGCTGGAAACACCATATATTTT. Translation gives CASSKNPQGAGNTIYF.

The chain is built from TRBV9 and TRBJ2-6; unclear D gene. Germline CDR1 reads SGDLS; CDR2 reads YYNGEE. V was cut by 4 bases and J by 2 bases, with 4 bases left in between. The CDR3 runs 13 residues. The CDR3 nucleotides read TGTGCCAGCAGCCTAACTGGGGCCAACGTCCTGACTTTC. It encodes CASSLTGANVLTF.

The V gene is TRBV11-3, the J gene TRBJ1-1; unclear D gene. The CDR3 has 16 residues. CDR1 is SGHNT and CDR2 is YENEEA in the germline V gene. Trimming shortened V by 1 base and J by 1 base, and 13 bases separated the two germline ends. In nucleotides, the CDR3 is TGTGCCAGCAGCTTAGGATCCCCTGGAGGGAACACTGAAGCTTTCTTT. It is translated as CASSLGSPGGNTEAFF.

This clone was seen a single time. V usage is TRBV4-3 and J usage is TRBJ2-7; weak D call: TRBD1 (6 bases). This CDR3 has 15 amino acids. CDR1 is LGHNA and CDR2 is YSLEER in the germline V gene. V was pared by 0 bases and J by 4 bases, with 13 bases between. CDR3 sequence reads: CASSQELRGMYEQYF. The CDR3 DNA is TGCGCCAGCAGCCAAGAGCTCAGGGGTATGTACGAGCAGTACTTC.

The rearrangement joins TRBV19 to TRBJ2-7; the match to TRBD1 covers 10 bases. V trimming: 3 bases; J trimming: 2 bases; junction bases outside the gene matches: 10. Germline V gives CDR1 LNHDA, CDR2 SQIVND (reference sequence). CDR3 length: 17 amino acids. The CDR3 here is CASSMPGDRGYTYEQYF. CDR3 coding DNA: TGTGCCAGTAGTATGCCTGGGGACAGGGGTTATACCTACGAGCAGTACTTC.

V and J are TRBV19 and TRBJ2-7; 8 bases agree with TRBD2. This CDR3 contains 14 residues. V gave up 7 bases and J gave up 0 bases; unmatched junction bases: 5. CDR1 is LNHDA, CDR2 SQIVND, per germline (reference sequence). The CDR3 reads CASNRGGSSYEQYF. CDR3 DNA: TGTGCCAGTAATCGCGGGGGGAGCTCCTACGAGCAGTACTTC.

The genes are TRBV18 and TRBJ2-3, with TRBD1 identical over 9 bases. The CDR3 spans 16 residues. The V gene's germline CDR1 is KGHSH and CDR2 LQKENI. Trimming at V came to 3 bases and at J to 9 bases, leaving 13 bases not matched to a gene. CDR3 nucleotide sequence: TGTGCCAGCTCACCTCAACAGGGGGCGCCGGAGGGAACGCAGTATTTT. Residues: CASSPQQGAPEGTQYF.

V usage is TRBV9 and J usage is TRBJ2-7; 16 positions match TRBD2. This CDR3 region has 18 residues. Germline V gene sequence: CDR1 SGDLS, CDR2 YYNGEE. J was trimmed by 1 base and V by 3 bases; bases with no gene match: 7. CDR3 amino acids: CASSASGLAGGPSYEQYF. The CDR3 DNA reads as TGTGCCAGCAGCGCCTCGGGACTAGCGGGGGGGCCGTCCTACGAGCAGTACTTC.

The chain carries TRBV4-3 and TRBJ2-7, with D tentatively TRBD2 (5 bases). The CDR3 is 14 amino acids. V gave up 0 bases and J gave up 0 bases, with 6 bases separating them. Germline V CDR1 and CDR2: LGHNA, YSLEER. CDR3: CASSQDTSSYEQYF. The CDR3 bases are TGCGCCAGCAGCCAAGACACTAGCTCCTACGAGCAGTACTTC.

The CDR3 loop reads CATSRPNQGGETQYF. CDR3 coding DNA: TGTGCCACCAGCAGACCTAATCAGGGAGGGGAGACCCAGTACTTC. The chain is built from TRBV15 and TRBJ2-5; TRBD2 agrees at 7 bases. Germline trimming cut 2 bases from V and 5 bases from J; bases unmatched to any gene: 8. Germline V gene sequence: CDR1 LNHNV, CDR2 YYDKDF (reference sequence). The CDR3 length is 15 residues.

The V call is TRBV19, the J call TRBJ2-7; D is unresolved. CDR1 and CDR2 from the germline V gene are LNHDA and SQIVND (reference sequence). Trimming shortened V by 5 bases and J by 2 bases, and 7 bases separated the two germline ends. The CDR3 spans 12 residues. The CDR3 loop is CASSPSTYEQYF. CDR3 DNA: TGTGCCAGTAGTCCATCGACCTACGAGCAGTACTTC.

This rearrangement joins TRBV27 to TRBJ1-1, with a possible D match to TRBD1 (6 bases). Germline CDR1 and CDR2: MNHEY and SMNVEV (reference sequence). Trimming removed 6 bases at V and 1 base at J, with 12 bases between. The CDR3 has 14 residues. CDR3 coding DNA: TGTGCCAGCAGCCGGACAGCGAAGAACACTGAAGCTTTCTTT. This sequence encodes CASSRTAKNTEAFF.

This chain joins TRBV6-2 or TRBV6-3 and TRBJ1-1; 12 bases agree with TRBD1. Per germline, CDR1 MNHEY and CDR2 SVGEGT. CDR3 length: 16 residues. V shed 6 bases, J shed 4 bases, and the junction held 9 bases outside the gene matches. The CDR3 loop reads CASSVSGTGGRTEAFF. The CDR3 nucleotides are TGTGCCAGCAGCGTTTCCGGGACAGGGGGCCGCACTGAAGCTTTCTTT.

The genes are TRBV12-3 or TRBV12-4 and TRBJ2-3; D is perhaps TRBD2 (6 bases). Trimming pared 6 bases from V and 1 base from J, leaving 8 bases between. CDR3 size: 13 residues. In nucleotides, the CDR3 is TGTGCCAGCAGCGCTAGCGGCACAGATACGCAGTATTTT. It translates to CASSASGTDTQYF.

The chain is built from TRBV28 and TRBJ2-1, with D perhaps matching TRBD1 or TRBD2 (5 bases each). CDR1 is MDHEN, CDR2 SYDVKM, per germline. This CDR3 is 12 amino acids long. Deletions cut 11 bases from V and 7 bases from J, with 15 bases between. CDR3 nucleotides: TGTGCCGCGCTGGGGACCACTAATGAGCAGTTCTTC. Residues: CAALGTTNEQFF.

This clone has only a few counts. J is TRBJ2-7 and V is TRBV27, with 8 bases matching TRBD2. Germline CDR1 reads MNHEY; CDR2 reads SMNVEV (reference sequence). J was trimmed by 7 bases and V by 4 bases; bases with no gene match: 9. This CDR3 contains 14 residues. CDR3 bases: TGTGCCAGCAGTTATCTCGGGGGGGCGGAGGAGCAGTACTTC. It is translated as CASSYLGGAEEQYF.

V is TRBV27 and J is TRBJ2-1, with 7 bases identical to TRBD2. Germline CDR1 MNHEY, CDR2 SMNVEV (reference sequence). Germline trimming cut 8 bases from V and 8 bases from J; bases unmatched to any gene: 3. The CDR3 sequence is 11 residues long. This CDR3 is CASQREDEQFF. CDR3 nucleotides: TGTGCCAGCCAACGGGAGGATGAGCAGTTCTTC.

V gene TRBV24-1 combines with J gene TRBJ1-5, with D possibly matching TRBD1 (5 bases). V was clipped by 0 bases and J by 9 bases, with 11 bases between them. The CDR3 contains 14 residues. Germline CDR1 KGHDR, CDR2 SFDVKD. The CDR3 nucleotides are TGTGCCACCAGTGATTTGAATAGGGGCCTGCCCCAGCATTTT. Amino acids: CATSDLNRGLPQHF.

The chain carries TRBV3-1 (or the pseudogene TRBV3-2) and TRBJ1-1, with a tentative D call TRBD1 (5 bases). The CDR3 consists of 13 residues. Germline CDR1 is LGHDT and CDR2 is YNNKEL (reference sequence). Deletions cut 4 bases from V and 7 bases from J, with 13 bases between. The CDR3 nucleotides are TGTGCCAGCAGCCTCTTTAGAGGGGATGAAGCTTTCTTT. Its protein product is CASSLFRGDEAFF.

In its sample, this clone was seen once. The V and J genes are TRBV7-2 and TRBJ2-7; 11 bases are a match to TRBD2. Trimming cost V 2 bases and J 3 bases; bases outside gene matches: 9. Looked up from germline, CDR1 is SGHTA and CDR2 is FQGNSA. The CDR3 has 17 amino acids. The CDR3 sequence is CASSLYSGRDGNYEQYF. The CDR3, as DNA: TGTGCCAGCAGCTTATATAGCGGGAGGGACGGAAACTACGAGCAGTACTTC.